This entry concerns a single TCR beta chain. Its antigen specificity is not known. No quality values exist for individual bases; no much larger clone is one base distant. This specimen comes from a study of blood T cells in healthy people across ages (dated by TCRdb to between 2015 and 2017). Study-level background: In model experiments, template switching captured roughly one uniquely barcoded TCR beta cDNA molecule for every two T cells. The study measured age-related changes in TCR beta repertoire diversity using deep sequencing normalized with unique cDNA molecular identifiers. The donors were split into four age groups: young (average 16 years), middle-aged (roughly 39), aged (over 55) and long-lived (approximately 80). To avoid experimental bias, donors of different ages were randomly spread across the sequencing lanes. Using the same blood draw, the study looked at two additional independent replicas of 1 million unique cDNA reads for two donors, one aged 18 to 29 and the other aged 80 or older.

Its CDR3 holds 18 amino acids, cysteine through phenylalanine. Left in the record is the CDR3 DNA by itself, 54 bases read in frame from the first base. V was cut back by 0 bases and J by 0 bases, leaving a gap of 15 bases between them. Per the germline V gene (reference sequence), DFQATT is the CDR1 and SNEGSKA is the CDR2. The 39 donors, aged roughly 6 to 95 years, were systemically healthy Caucasian individuals from Russia. About 10 milliliters of peripheral blood were collected from each donor into EDTA-treated Vacutainer tubes. Ficoll-Paque density-gradient centrifugation was used to isolate PBMCs, with at least 6 million per sample. Total RNA, at least 5 micrograms per sample, was extracted from PBMCs with Trizol reagent. For every donor, an aliquot of PBMCs went through flow cytometry to measure the percentages of naive CD45RAhigh/CD27high T cells. The study at large found these results: The long-lived group showed more naive CD4+ T cells, fewer expanded clones and increased TCR diversity than the aged group, suggesting age selection. Observed TCR beta diversity correlated strongly with the percentage of naive T cells measured by flow cytometry. Because donor CMV infection status was unknown, age-related changes in expanded clonotypes were potentially confounded. Estimates of total diversity based on one million sequenced T cells were considered lower bounds and underestimates. Conclusive comparison of naive and antigen-experienced compartments was prevented by the profiling of bulk unsorted PBMCs. Observed TCR beta diversity per million T cells fell roughly linearly with age, and a significant reduction was already apparent by age roughly 41.

The library was obtained by 5' RACE. Sequencer: Illumina HiSeq 2500. A second PCR of about 6 to 11 cycles was run with a J-beta primer mix and a sample-barcoded 5' primer. Each TCR beta cDNA molecule received a unique molecular identifier from a template-switch 5' adaptor carrying 12 random nucleotides. At least 2.5 million CDR3-containing paired-end reads were obtained from each sample. The Mint cDNA synthesis kit, primed by a TRBC-specific oligonucleotide, was used to synthesize first-strand cDNA from all RNA. After uracil-DNA glycosylase treatment, a first 18-cycle PCR used universal primers M1SS and BC2_uni_R on all cDNA. Per the authors' processing: For normalization, 1 million high-quality reads were randomly selected from each sample, with every read carrying a distinct molecular identifier. Instead of being binned into consensus sequences, reads with shared molecular identifiers were discarded. MiTCR, run with a Q25 quality threshold and the strictest error-elimination algorithm, handled CDR3 identification, clonotype clustering and error correction. A nonparametric unseen species model using Euler transformation provided a lower-bound estimate of total TCR beta diversity. TCRdb applied fastp at Q25 and MiXCR to the public reads, then kept only in-frame beta chains. Each entry is one CDR3 protein sequence, shown with its most common DNA and genes. What appears here as the V and J calls and clone size reflects TCRdb's work, not the paper's. The sample data list about a million distinct CDR3 sequences, and 35% to 40% of these were observed just once. The ten most abundant clones make up under 15% of the sample.

The sequenced sample was blood. The V and J segments used are TRBV20-1 and TRBJ1-6; too little of a D gene remains to name it. The TCR originated in a young man in good health. CDR3 reads: CSARDLGILSSYNSPLHF. The nucleotide sequence reads TGCAGTGCTAGAGATTTGGGAATTTTGAGCTCCTATAATTCACCCCTCCACTTT.